These 10 T cell receptor beta chains came from one sample sequenced in a study of cytomegalovirus exposure and HLA in healthy donors. A multiplex PCR was run with 60 Vbeta primers and 13 Jbeta primers. Assay used: immunoSEQ multiplex PCR; TCRdb lists only in-frame clones, some missing. The data hold about 190,000 clones, with roughly four fifths observed a single time. The sample was PBMCs. The receptors shown here come from a woman in her 30s in good health and CMV-seropositive.

This clone was counted only a few times. This chain connects TRBV5-4 to TRBJ2-1; D is undetermined. V gave up 4 bases and J gave up 5 bases, with 10 bases separating them. CDR3 size: 13 residues. Looked up from germline, CDR1 is SGHNT and CDR2 is YYREEE (reference sequence). CDR3 nucleotide sequence: TGTGCCAGCAGCCTCCCCCGGGACAATGAGCAGTTCTTC. Protein sequence: CASSLPRDNEQFF.

The chain couples TRBV5-4 to TRBJ2-1, with TRBD2 matching over 8 bases. The junction had 19 bases not matched to a gene; V was cut back by 0 bases and J by 8 bases. This CDR3 spans 19 amino acids. CDR1 SGHNT and CDR2 YYREEE come from the germline V gene (reference sequence). In DNA, the CDR3 is TGTGCCAGCAGCTTGGAACGGACTAGCCTTTTCGAGGGTCCCGATGAGCAGTTCTTC. Translating gives CASSLERTSLFEGPDEQFF. The full variable domain, its missing parts supplied by reference TRBV5-4 and TRBJ2-1, is ETGVTQSPTHLIKTRGQQVTLRCSSQSGHNTVSWYQQALGQGPQFIFQYYREEENGRGNFPPRFSGLQFPNYSSELNVNALELDDSALYLCASSLERTSLFEGPDEQFFGPGTRLTVL.

V gene TRBV11-2 combines with J gene TRBJ2-1; no firm D call. The CDR3 runs 16 residues. The V end lost 6 bases, the J end lost 0 bases, and 15 bases lay between the germline ends. Germline V CDR1 and CDR2: SGHAT, FQNNGV. In nucleotides, the CDR3 is TGTGCCAGCAGTTCCTCATTACTGAGCTCCTACAATGAGCAGTTCTTC. Protein sequence: CASSSSLLSSYNEQFF.

This chain links TRBV28 with TRBJ2-7; possible D gene TRBD1, 5 bases. V lost 8 bases and J 3 bases, leaving 14 bases between the germline ends. The CDR3 length is 13 residues. Germline V gene lookup returns CDR1 MDHEN and CDR2 SYDVKM. CDR3 protein: CASGDRRLYEQYF. Here the CDR3 DNA reads TGTGCCAGCGGAGACAGACGTCTCTACGAGCAGTACTTC.

The chain couples TRBV5-1 to TRBJ1-2; 12 bases match TRBD1. The V gene's germline CDR1 is SGHRS and CDR2 YFSETQ. The ends lost 1 base at V and 6 bases at J; junction bases unmatched: 10. There are 17 residues in the CDR3. CDR3 coding DNA: TGCGCCAGCAGCTTGTTTACGGGGACAGGGGGCAGCCATGGCTACACCTTC. Its protein product is CASSLFTGTGGSHGYTF.

The genes are TRBV19 and TRBJ2-7, with 13 bases aligning to TRBD2. Germline V gene data show CDR1 as LNHDA and CDR2 as SQIVND (reference sequence). This CDR3 has 17 residues. The junction had 5 bases not matched to a gene; V was cut back by 2 bases and J by 1 base. The CDR3: CASSIRPGLAGSYEQYF. CDR3 DNA: TGTGCCAGTAGTATACGCCCGGGACTAGCGGGATCCTACGAGCAGTACTTC.

The chain has TRBV6-1 and TRBJ1-5; D call uncertain. CDR3 length equals 14 residues. Deletions cut 7 bases from V and 5 bases from J, with 15 bases between. Germline CDR1 and CDR2: MNHNS and SASEGT. The CDR3 sequence is CASIQKPLYQPQHF. As DNA, the CDR3 is TGTGCCAGCATCCAGAAACCGTTGTATCAGCCCCAGCATTTT.

This clone has a single count. J is TRBJ2-3 and V is TRBV18, with D possibly TRBD2 on 6 matching bases. Germline V gene sequence: CDR1 KGHSH, CDR2 LQKENI. The CDR3 is 15 residues long. Trimming shortened V by 6 bases and J by 3 bases, and 16 bases separated the two germline ends. CDR3 bases: TGTGCCAGCTCGCTCCAGGGAGGAGGGACAGATACGCAGTATTTT. Its translation: CASSLQGGGTDTQYF. Variable domain in full (rest from reference TRBV18 and TRBJ2-3): NAGVMQNPRHLVRRRGQEARLRCSPMKGHSHVYWYRQLPEEGLKFMVYLQKENIIDESGMPKERFSAEFPKEGPSILRIQQVVRGDSAAYFCASSLQGGGTDTQYFGPGTRLTVL.

The chain couples TRBV28 to TRBJ2-5, with 12 bases matching TRBD2. The germline CDR1 and CDR2 sequences are MDHEN and SYDVKM. V lost 6 bases and J lost 3; bases outside the gene matches: 8. CDR3 size: 16 residues. The CDR3 bases are TGTGCCAGCAGAACCAGACTAGCGGGAGAGAAAGAGACCCAGTACTTC. Translation gives CASRTRLAGEKETQYF.

The chain uses TRBV4-1 and TRBJ1-2; perhaps TRBD1 as D (5 bases). The CDR3 consists of 15 residues. The V and J ends lost 3 bases and 12 bases respectively, with 23 bases between them. Germline loops: CDR1 MGHRA, CDR2 YSYEKL. CDR3 nucleotide sequence: TGCGCCAGCAGCCAGGTTCCCGGGACTGAGATTTTACACACCTTC. Its protein product is CASSQVPGTEILHTF.